This T cell receptor (beta chain) was captured by sequencing in a study of OX40 agonist ivuxolimab in advanced cancers. Looking at the study overall: One patient with hepatocellular carcinoma and two with cutaneous melanoma, three in all, had partial responses.

The method was immunoSEQ multiplex PCR; TCRdb's version includes in-frame clones alone and lacks a portion of them. The sample has approximately 91,000 clones, about 90% seen once. On this clone itself: Its matching antigen is unknown.

Germline V gene sequence: CDR1 GTSNPN, CDR2 SVGIG (reference sequence). Trimming pared 4 bases from V and 5 bases from J, leaving 10 bases between. The CDR3 spans 12 residues. Study-wide results and limits: Among T cells, CD8+ cells averaged more expanded clones than CD4+ cells.

The rearrangement joins TRBV30 to TRBJ2-3, with D perhaps TRBD1 (5 bases). The sequencing used CD4+ or CD8+ T cells sorted from blood, collected in a trial of the OX40 agonist ivuxolimab. The source is an adult with an advanced solid tumor such as melanoma, head and neck, liver or kidney cancer. The CDR3 reads CAWTYRQDTQYF. CDR3 DNA: TGTGCCTGGACGTACAGGCAAGATACGCAGTATTTT.